Following are 30 T cell receptor beta chains from one sample sequenced in a study of regulatory T cells in long-lasting Graves disease. The sample's time point: newly diagnosed GD, antithyroid drugs for less than 3 months. Isolated PBMC RNA provided the starting material for the TCR library. Sequencing libraries for TCR beta were prepared with iRepertoire HTBI primers and Arm-PCR of CDR3 regions. Each CDR3 protein is one row after TCRdb ran MiXCR on the multiplex PCR reads. In the table there are 400,000 to 500,000 distinct CDR3 sequences, over 15% of which are singletons. The sample was also linked to a second study, of T cells in Graves' hyperthyroidism and ophthalmopathy.

The source material was peripheral blood mononuclear cells (PBMCs), sampled at new diagnosis, from a patient treated with antithyroid drugs. The receptors were sampled from a woman younger than 30 with Graves disease.

This clonotype has more than one count but fewer than ten. V usage is TRBV24-1 and J usage is TRBJ2-3; TRBD1 might be the D (5 bases). The CDR3 is 14 residues long. Trimming pared 5 bases from V and 4 bases from J, leaving 12 bases between. The germline CDR1 and CDR2 sequences are KGHDR and SFDVKD. The CDR3 spells CATSAAEGADTQYF. CDR3 sequence (DNA): TGTGCCACCAGTGCGGCGGAAGGGGCAGATACGCAGTATTTT.

This chain joins TRBV2 and TRBJ2-2; a weak D match, TRBD2 (5 bases). Germline V gene data show CDR1 as SNHLY and CDR2 as FYNNEI. V shed 1 base and J shed 3 bases, with 12 bases lying between them. This CDR3 has 16 residues. CDR3 DNA: TGTGCCAGCAGTGAAGTCGATGGGAGTGACACCGGGGAGCTGTTTTTT. Amino acids: CASSEVDGSDTGELFF.

Details on this clonotype: Being one base from a much bigger clone, this may be a read error. The chain uses TRBV7-9 and TRBJ2-1; 11 bases line up with TRBD1. This CDR3 comprises 14 residues. The germline V gene has CDR1 SEHNR and CDR2 FQNEAQ (reference sequence). V lost 1 base and J lost 10; bases outside the gene matches: 3. This chain's CDR3 is CASSLGTGGDEQFF. The CDR3 bases are TGTGCCAGCAGCTTAGGGACAGGGGGCGACGAGCAGTTCTTC. The full variable domain, in which reference TRBV7-9 and TRBJ2-1 provide the parts outside the CDR3, is DTGVSQNPRHKITKRGQNVTFRCDPISEHNRLYWYRQTLGQGPEFLTYFQNEAQLEKSRLLSDRFSAERPKGSFSTLEIQRTEQGDSAMYLCASSLGTGGDEQFFGPGTRLTVL.

As for this clonotype: This may come from a read error, since a much larger clone is one base off. The chain recombines TRBV18 with TRBJ2-2; the match to TRBD2 covers 12 bases. The CDR3 contains 16 residues. With 5 bases clipped from V and 6 bases from J, the junction kept 7 bases outside the gene matches. The germline V gene encodes CDR1 KGHSH and CDR2 LQKENI. In nucleotides, the CDR3 is TGTGCCAGCTCAGCACGGACTAGCGGGACCGCCGGGGAGCTGTTTTTT. Translating gives CASSARTSGTAGELFF.

The CDR3 protein is CATSDFRGANTGELFF. The CDR3 DNA follows: TGTGCCACCAGTGATTTCAGGGGGGCGAACACCGGGGAGCTGTTTTTT. The J gene is TRBJ2-2, the V gene TRBV24-1, with D possibly being TRBD1 (7 bases). CDR1 KGHDR and CDR2 SFDVKD come from the germline V gene. CDR3 length: 16 amino acids. Trimming cost V 1 base and J 0 bases, with 8 bases left between them.

Details on this clonotype: A much larger clone differs from this one at a single base, so this may be a read error. The rearrangement links TRBV2 to TRBJ1-4; 8 bases are a match to TRBD1. The CDR3 spans 15 residues. V lost 6 bases and J lost 4; bases outside the gene matches: 7. Germline V gene data show CDR1 as SNHLY and CDR2 as FYNNEI. In DNA form, the CDR3 reads TGTGCCAGCAGCCACGGGACAGGACTTAATGAAAAACTGTTTTTT. It encodes CASSHGTGLNEKLFF.

This clonotype was found many times. The chain recombines TRBV24-1 with TRBJ2-2; D gene uncertain. Germline V CDR1 and CDR2: KGHDR, SFDVKD. The CDR3 totals 14 residues. Trimming pared 1 base from V and 5 bases from J, leaving 7 bases between. The CDR3 is CATSDLGLTGELFF. DNA for the CDR3: TGTGCCACCAGTGATTTAGGGCTTACCGGGGAGCTGTTTTTT.

The V and J genes are TRBV5-1 and TRBJ2-7, with 7 bases lining up with TRBD1. The V gene's germline CDR1 is SGHRS and CDR2 YFSETQ. V dropped 3 bases and J dropped 2; count of bases not matched to a gene: 14. The CDR3 loop spans 17 amino acids. The CDR3 region is CASSSIHQGGSTYEQYF. CDR3 nucleotides: TGCGCCAGCAGCTCCATACACCAAGGGGGCTCAACCTACGAGCAGTACTTC.

This clonotype came up many times. The chain uses TRBV28 and TRBJ2-7; the D is unclear. The germline V gene encodes CDR1 MDHEN and CDR2 SYDVKM. Trimming took off 3 bases at V and 9 bases at J, with 24 bases between the two ends. The CDR3 is 16 residues long. The CDR3 nucleotides read TGTGCCAGCAGTTTTGGTCGCAGATGGGCTCATTTCGGGCAGTACTTC. It is translated as CASSFGRRWAHFGQYF.

This clonotype was detected ten times or more. The chain couples TRBV30 to TRBJ2-2, with D tentatively TRBD1 (6 bases). Germline CDR1 GTSNPN, CDR2 SVGIG (reference sequence). Trimming removed 5 bases from V and 2 bases from J, with 9 bases in between. This CDR3 is built from 13 residues. CDR3 sequence reads: CAWAQGNTGELFF. The CDR3 coding sequence is TGTGCCTGGGCACAGGGAAACACCGGGGAGCTGTTTTTT.

This clonotype was counted once. The V and J genes are TRBV9 and TRBJ2-3, with D tentatively TRBD1 or TRBD2 (6 bases each). Matching the DNA end better, TRBJ2-1 makes the J call doubtful. CDR3 length: 15 amino acids. Germline-derived CDR1 and CDR2 are SGDLS and YYNGEE. The CDR3 DNA reads as TGTGCCAGCAGCGTCTGGGAGGACAGCTCCTACGAGCAGTTCTTC. It encodes CASSVWEDSSYEQFF.

Remarks on this clonotype: An end of the junction differs from the germline gene, which may be a read error. The chain combines TRBV20-1 with TRBJ1-3, with TRBD1 matching over 11 bases. Germline V lookup: CDR1 DFQATT, CDR2 SNEGSKA (reference sequence). The CDR3 covers 14 residues. This CDR3 reads CSALDRGPGNTIHF. For the CDR3, the DNA is TGCAGTGCATTGGACAGGGGGCCTGGAAACACCATACATTTT.

This clonotype was detected ten times or more. The chain links TRBV29-1 to TRBJ2-3, with 7 nucleotides matching TRBD2. The length of the CDR3 is 15 residues. Trimming removed 4 bases from V and 1 base from J; junction bases left unmatched: 8. CDR1 and CDR2 (germline): SQVTM, ANQGSEA. CDR3 sequence reads: CSVVSEGGGTDTQYF. In nucleotides, the CDR3 is TGCAGCGTTGTCTCGGAGGGAGGGGGCACAGATACGCAGTATTTT.

This chain links TRBV6-2 or TRBV6-3 with TRBJ1-2, with 10 nucleotides matching TRBD1. Germline trimming cut 8 bases from V and 7 bases from J; bases unmatched to any gene: 10. Looked up from germline, CDR1 is MNHEY and CDR2 is SVGEGT. CDR3 length: 14 amino acids. The CDR3 protein is CASAYGGTGVGYTF. In DNA form, the CDR3 reads TGTGCCAGCGCTTATGGGGGGACAGGGGTTGGCTACACCTTC.

This clonotype was picked up a small number of times. The gene calls are TRBV10-3 and TRBJ1-1; 8 nucleotides match TRBD1. There are 15 residues in the CDR3. Looked up from germline, CDR1 is ENHRY and CDR2 is SYGVKD. V was clipped by 2 bases and J by 1 base; unmatched bases: 3. The DNA of the CDR3 is TGTGCCATCAGTGAGGGACAGGGTGGGAACACTGAAGCTTTCTTT. The encoded protein is CAISEGQGGNTEAFF.

As for this clonotype: Compared with germline, one end of the junction differs, possibly owing to a read error. This rearrangement joins TRBV28 to TRBJ2-4; TRBD2 aligns across 14 bases. The CDR3 is made up of 18 amino acids. Looked up from germline, CDR1 is MDHEN and CDR2 is SYDVKM. Here the CDR3 DNA reads TGTGCCAGCAGTTTACCGGGGACTAGCGGGGGTGGTAAAAGCATTCAGTACTTC. Translation gives CASSLPGTSGGGKSIQYF. The variable domain in full, with the rest retrieved from reference TRBV28 and TRBJ2-4, is DVKVTQSSRYLVKRTGEKVFLECVQDMDHENMFWYRQDPGLGLRLIYFSYDVKMKEKGDIPEGYSVSREKKERFSLILESASTNQTSMYLCASSLPGTSGGGKSIQYFGAGTRLSVL.

The chain links TRBV7-2 to TRBJ2-5; no clear D. The germline gives CDR1 SGHTA, CDR2 FQGNSA. Trimming stripped 7 bases from V and 3 bases from J, with 12 bases between. CDR3 size: 13 residues. CDR3 sequence reads: CASTRDSKETQYF. The CDR3 DNA follows: TGTGCCAGCACCCGCGACTCCAAAGAGACCCAGTACTTC. Full variable domain (remainder filled in from reference TRBV7-2 and TRBJ2-5): GAGVSQSPSNKVTEKGKDVELRCDPISGHTALYWYRQSLGQGLEFLIYFQGNSAPDKSGLPSDRFSAERTGGSVSTLTIQRTQQEDSAVYLCASTRDSKETQYFGPGTRLLVL.

This clonotype occurred many times. V usage is TRBV28 and J usage is TRBJ2-7; 9 bases map to TRBD1. V lost 8 bases to trimming and J lost 6 bases; unmatched junction nucleotides: 8. CDR1 is MDHEN and CDR2 is SYDVKM in the germline V gene. The CDR3 is made up of 13 amino acids. In DNA, the CDR3 is TGTGCCAGCGCCTCGGGACAGGGTTCCGAGCAGTACTTC. Its translation is CASASGQGSEQYF.

As for this clonotype: A much larger clone lies one base from this, so it may be a read error. The chain combines TRBV6-2 or TRBV6-3 with TRBJ2-5; D call uncertain. This CDR3 comprises 13 residues. In germline, CDR1 is MNHEY, CDR2 SVGEGT. CDR3 sequence reads: CASSSSVQETRYF. The CDR3 region has the DNA TGTGCCAGCAGTTCGAGCGTACAAGAGACCCGGTACTTC.

In its sample, this clonotype was seen many times. CDR3 loop: CASSLDPGLAGDILADTQYF. The CDR3 DNA reads as TGTGCCAGCAGCCTCGACCCGGGACTAGCGGGAGACATTTTAGCAGATACGCAGTATTTT. This chain connects TRBV3-1 to TRBJ2-3; 14 bases map to TRBD2. There are 20 residues in the CDR3. CDR1 LGHDT and CDR2 YNNKEL come from the germline V gene (reference sequence). Trimming removed 4 bases from V and 4 bases from J; junction bases left unmatched: 16.

The chain employs TRBV3-1 and TRBJ2-7, with D maybe TRBD2 (6 bases). Germline assignment: CDR1 LGHDT and CDR2 YNNKEL (reference sequence). The CDR3 is 15 residues long. The V end was cut by 1 base, the J end by 6 bases, with 16 bases between. The CDR3 reads CASSQAPGTYLEQYF. CDR3 in DNA: TGTGCCAGCAGCCAAGCACCGGGGACTTACCTCGAGCAGTACTTC.

The chain recombines TRBV7-9 with TRBJ2-1; TRBD2 matches at 13 bases. Germline V CDR1 and CDR2: SEHNR, FQNEAQ (reference sequence). V shed 5 bases, J shed 3 bases, and the junction held 4 bases outside the gene matches. The CDR3 is 16 amino acids. CDR3 in amino acids: CASSQTSGRLYNEQFF. CDR3 coding DNA: TGTGCCAGCAGCCAGACTAGCGGGAGGCTCTACAATGAGCAGTTCTTC.

This clonotype has at least ten counts. The V and J genes are TRBV28 and TRBJ2-5; the match to TRBD1 covers 8 bases. V shed 5 bases, J shed 1 base, and the junction held 18 bases outside the gene matches. The CDR3 runs to 19 residues. Germline V CDR1 and CDR2: MDHEN, SYDVKM. The CDR3 DNA is TGTGCCAGCAGTCACCCACTTCCCGACAGGGGCACCCTCCAAGAGACCCAGTACTTC. Amino acid sequence: CASSHPLPDRGTLQETQYF.

This clonotype was counted between two and nine times. A much larger clone lies a single base off, so this may be a read error. The gene calls are TRBV20-1 and TRBJ1-1, with D possibly matching TRBD1 (5 bases). Trimming took off 5 bases at V and 5 bases at J, with 9 bases between the two ends. Germline CDR1 is DFQATT and CDR2 is SNEGSKA (reference sequence). This CDR3 has 11 amino acids. The CDR3 region has the DNA TGCAGTGCTGGAGGGGAGACTGAAGCTTTCTTT. As protein: CSAGGETEAFF.

This clonotype was seen a few times. The DNA for the CDR3 is TGCAGTGCCGGGACTAGCGGGAACACCGGGGAGCTGTTTTTT. As protein: CSAGTSGNTGELFF. The gene calls are TRBV20-1 and TRBJ2-2; TRBD2 agrees at 11 bases. From germline, CDR1 is DFQATT and CDR2 SNEGSKA (reference sequence). Trimming cost V 6 bases and J 1 base; bases outside gene matches: 1. This CDR3 contains 14 residues.

The gene calls are TRBV9 and TRBJ1-6, with D possibly being TRBD1 (6 bases). CDR3 size: 17 residues. Per germline, CDR1 SGDLS and CDR2 YYNGEE. The ends were cut back, 3 bases at V and 5 bases at J, with 18 bases in the middle. The CDR3, as DNA: TGTGCCAGCAGCGACGGGGGGGCAGGCGTGCATAATTCACCCCTCCACTTT. Protein sequence: CASSDGGAGVHNSPLHF.

V gene TRBV25-1 combines with J gene TRBJ2-7; 8 bases match TRBD1. V gave up 6 bases and J gave up 4 bases; unmatched junction bases: 8. The CDR3 extends over 14 amino acids. Per germline, CDR1 MGHDK and CDR2 SYGVNS. In DNA, the CDR3 is TGTGCCAGCAGACGAACAGGGGGTGCGTACGAGCAGTACTTC. It yields the protein CASRRTGGAYEQYF.

The table lists this clonotype with many counts. The chain couples TRBV20-1 to TRBJ2-2, with 9 bases matching TRBD1. Trimming removed 2 bases from V and 8 bases from J; junction bases left unmatched: 9. CDR1 is DFQATT, CDR2 SNEGSKA, per germline (reference sequence). The CDR3 is 15 residues long. The CDR3 spells CSARHGTGWSGELFF. In DNA, the CDR3 is TGCAGTGCTAGACACGGGACAGGGTGGTCGGGGGAGCTGTTTTTT.

The chain is built from TRBV24-1 and TRBJ1-5; the D gene is possibly TRBD1 (5 bases). The ends were cut back, 2 bases at V and 13 bases at J, with 17 bases in the middle. Germline V lookup: CDR1 KGHDR, CDR2 SFDVKD. CDR3 length: 14 amino acids. The CDR3 is CATSDSRGPSPQHF. The DNA of the CDR3 is TGTGCCACCAGTGATTCCCGGGGACCGAGCCCGCAGCATTTT.

In its sample, this clonotype was seen a few times. This chain links TRBV20-1 with TRBJ1-5; possible D gene TRBD1, 5 bases. Germline loops: CDR1 DFQATT, CDR2 SNEGSKA (reference sequence). Trimming took 2 bases from V and 0 from J, leaving 14 bases between them. CDR3 length: 16 residues. The CDR3 loop is CSARPTGGFSNQPQHF. In DNA form, the CDR3 reads TGCAGTGCTAGACCTACGGGGGGATTTAGCAATCAGCCCCAGCATTTT.